This TCR beta chain was recorded in a study of blood T cell repertoires in COVID-19. Whole-study context: Acute and convalescent COVID-19 samples came from the United States, Italy and Spain. T cells, B-cell-depleted T cells, or PBMCs supplied cDNA or gDNA.

Authors' analysis steps: Amplification of reference gene primers provided the estimated nucleated cell counts. TCRdb's table, derived via immunoSEQ multiplex PCR, lists solely in-frame clones and lacks some. V and J calls and clone size follow that table, whereas D and trimming were derived from the DNA. The sample has about 210,000 clones; roughly four fifths are singletons. With V trimmed by 6 bases and J by 6 bases, 7 bases remained unmatched. Germline values: CDR1 SGHDN, CDR2 FVKESK. The CDR3 contains 13 residues. The chain combines TRBV14 with TRBJ2-7; 8 bases are a match to TRBD1. This receptor was identified in a woman between 50 and 59 years old with active or convalescent COVID-19. Sequencing input: peripheral blood. Written as DNA, the CDR3 is TGTGCCAGCAGTAATTACAGGGGGAGCGAGCAGTACGTC. Translation: CASSNYRGSEQYV.